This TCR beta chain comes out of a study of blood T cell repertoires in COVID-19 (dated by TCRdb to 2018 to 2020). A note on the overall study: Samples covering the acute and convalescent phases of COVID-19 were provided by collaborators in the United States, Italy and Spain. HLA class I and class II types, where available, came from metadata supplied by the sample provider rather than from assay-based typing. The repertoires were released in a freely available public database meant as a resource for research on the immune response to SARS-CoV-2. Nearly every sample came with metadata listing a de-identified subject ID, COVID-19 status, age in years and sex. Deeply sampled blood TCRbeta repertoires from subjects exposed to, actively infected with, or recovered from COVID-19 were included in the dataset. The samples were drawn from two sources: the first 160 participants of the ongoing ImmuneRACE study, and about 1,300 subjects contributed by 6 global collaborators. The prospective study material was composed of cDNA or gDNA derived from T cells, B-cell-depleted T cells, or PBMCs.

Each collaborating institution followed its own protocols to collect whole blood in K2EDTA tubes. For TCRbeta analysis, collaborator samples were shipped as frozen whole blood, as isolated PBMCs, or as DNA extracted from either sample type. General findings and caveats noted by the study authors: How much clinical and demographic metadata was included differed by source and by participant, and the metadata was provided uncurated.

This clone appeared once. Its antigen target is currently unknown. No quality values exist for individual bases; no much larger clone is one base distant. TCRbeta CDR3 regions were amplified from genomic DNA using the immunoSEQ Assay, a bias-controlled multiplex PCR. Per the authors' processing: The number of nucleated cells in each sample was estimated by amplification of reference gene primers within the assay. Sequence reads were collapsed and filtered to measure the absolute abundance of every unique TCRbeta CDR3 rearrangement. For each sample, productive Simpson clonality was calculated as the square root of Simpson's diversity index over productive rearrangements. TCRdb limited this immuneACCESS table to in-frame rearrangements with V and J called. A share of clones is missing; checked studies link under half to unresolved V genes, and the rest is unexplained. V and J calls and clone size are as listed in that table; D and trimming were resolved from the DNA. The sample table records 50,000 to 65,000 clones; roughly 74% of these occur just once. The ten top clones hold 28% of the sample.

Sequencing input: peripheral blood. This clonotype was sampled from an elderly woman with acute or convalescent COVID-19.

DNA sequence: TGTGCCAGCTATAAGGGGGTCTCCTACGAGCAGTACTTC. This sequence encodes CASYKGVSYEQYF. Recombination joined TRBV28 with TRBJ2-7, with a tentative D gene TRBD1 over 6 matching bases. CDR1 and CDR2 are read off the germline V gene as MDHEN and SYDVKM. The CDR3 spans 13 residues, from the cysteine through the phenylalanine. CDR3 DNA is the only sequence kept; it has 39 bases, read in frame from the first base. Cut back by 8 bases and 0 bases, the V and J ends lie 11 bases apart.